One sample yielded the 28 T cell receptor beta chains listed below, sequenced in a study of T cell responses to AZD1222 COVID-19 vaccine (dated by TCRdb to the early 2020s). The protocol used for the library was the immunoSEQ multiplex PCR assay. TCRdb carries this immuneACCESS record with in-frame sequences only. Its versions omit some clonotypes, under half of them owing to an unresolved V gene in the studies checked, with the rest unexplained. This sample comprises 120,000 or so clones, 89% of them detected only once. Clones ranked in the top ten supply 1.5% to 1.9% of the sample. Sample time point, as interpreted from the label and publication: baseline before first vaccination. The sample here was peripheral blood, taken on day 0 of AZD1222 vaccination. The receptors derive from an adult in good health.

This clone was seen once. The chain has TRBV3-1 (or the pseudogene TRBV3-2) and TRBJ2-7; possible D gene TRBD1, 5 bases. V shed 1 base and J shed 3 bases, with 13 bases lying between them. Germline V gene data show CDR1 as LGHDT and CDR2 as YNNKEL (reference sequence). This CDR3 region has 15 residues. The CDR3 bases are TGTGCCAGCAGCCAAGCACCAGGGATTAACTACGAGCAGTACTTC. It is translated as CASSQAPGINYEQYF.

This chain links TRBV7-2 with TRBJ1-2; 8 bases align to TRBD1. The CDR3 covers 15 residues. Germline loops: CDR1 SGHTA, CDR2 FQGNSA. Trimming cost V 1 base and J 5 bases; bases outside gene matches: 6. The DNA of the CDR3 is TGTGCCAGCAGCTTAGTCGGACAGGGCGCTTATGGCTACACCTTC. Protein sequence: CASSLVGQGAYGYTF.

The DNA for the CDR3 is TGCAGTGCTAGTGGAGGAAGGGACAGAGATTCCTACGAGCAGTACTTC. Translation gives CSASGGRDRDSYEQYF. The rearrangement links TRBV20-1 to TRBJ2-7; TRBD1 agrees at 7 bases. The CDR3 consists of 16 residues. From germline, CDR1 is DFQATT and CDR2 SNEGSKA (reference sequence). With V trimmed by 3 bases and J by 1 base, 12 bases remained unmatched.

This chain joins TRBV4-1 and TRBJ2-3, with D uncertain. The CDR3 runs 21 residues. V lost 4 bases and J lost 2, with 31 bases in between. The V gene's germline CDR1 is MGHRA and CDR2 YSYEKL. The CDR3 region has the DNA TGCGCCAGCAGCCGAGCTCCCTCGTATAGATATTCCGAACCACTCACAGATACGCAGTATTTT. It codes for CASSRAPSYRYSEPLTDTQYF.

The genes are TRBV24-1 and TRBJ2-7; D uncertain. Germline assignment: CDR1 KGHDR and CDR2 SFDVKD. The CDR3 loop spans 15 amino acids. V was cut by 2 bases and J by 7 bases, with 17 bases left in between. CDR3: CATSDSASKSWEQYF. The CDR3 DNA follows: TGTGCCACCAGTGATTCGGCCTCCAAATCTTGGGAGCAGTACTTC.

The chain recombines TRBV6-1 with TRBJ2-7, with TRBD1 matching 11 bases. This CDR3 comprises 19 residues. Germline CDR1 and CDR2: MNHNS and SASEGT. V trimming: 4 bases; J trimming: 2 bases; junction bases outside the gene matches: 16. CDR3 protein: CASSVGTGGRSRSTYEQYF. CDR3 DNA: TGTGCCAGCAGTGTCGGGACAGGGGGGCGGTCTAGATCTACCTACGAGCAGTACTTC.

This clone was seen a handful of times. The chain employs TRBV11-3 and TRBJ2-7, with D possibly TRBD1 on 5 matching bases. The V gene's germline CDR1 is SGHNT and CDR2 YENEEA. CDR3 length equals 13 residues. V shed 0 bases and J shed 6 bases, with 9 bases lying between them. The CDR3 is CASSLEYQGEQYF. The DNA for the CDR3 is TGTGCCAGCAGCTTAGAGTACCAGGGCGAGCAGTACTTC.

The J gene is TRBJ2-3, the V gene TRBV5-1; either TRBD1 or TRBD2 may fit D (5 bases each). Trimming left V 0 bases short and J 1 base short, with 9 bases between. Germline CDR1 is SGHRS and CDR2 is YFSETQ. The CDR3 loop spans 15 amino acids. The CDR3 DNA sequence: TGCGCCAGCAGCTTGGAGAGGGGCGGCACAGATACGCAGTATTTT. Amino acids: CASSLERGGTDTQYF.

The chain is built from TRBV3-1 (or the pseudogene TRBV3-2) and TRBJ2-3, with D possibly called TRBD1 or TRBD2 (5 bases each). The V end was cut by 1 base, the J end by 6 bases, with 14 bases between. This CDR3 has 15 residues. In germline, CDR1 is LGHDT, CDR2 YNNKEL (reference sequence). The CDR3 sequence is CASSQAGTPPDTQYF. The CDR3 DNA follows: TGTGCCAGCAGCCAAGCCGGGACCCCTCCGGATACGCAGTATTTT.

This chain joins TRBV3-1 (or the pseudogene TRBV3-2) and TRBJ1-2; D perhaps matches TRBD1 (6 bases). Germline V gene sequence: CDR1 LGHDT, CDR2 YNNKEL (reference sequence). Trimming stripped 0 bases from V and 4 bases from J, with 18 bases between. The CDR3 spans 17 residues. The CDR3 loop is CASSQDRYGTLIYGYTF. The CDR3 bases are TGTGCCAGCAGCCAAGATCGTTATGGGACACTGATCTATGGCTACACCTTC.

Note on this clone: Distinct nucleotide sequences in the sample also encode this CDR3. This chain links TRBV18 with TRBJ1-1; D may be TRBD1 (5 bases). CDR3 length equals 13 residues. Trimming removed 0 bases from V and 3 bases from J, with 5 bases in between. The germline V gene has CDR1 KGHSH and CDR2 LQKENI. Written as DNA, the CDR3 is TGTGCCAGCTCACCACCAGGGGACACTGAAGCTTTCTTT. Translated, it gives CASSPPGDTEAFF.

The chain employs TRBV5-1 and TRBJ2-7, with D perhaps matching TRBD1 (7 bases). CDR1 is SGHRS and CDR2 is YFSETQ in the germline V gene. This CDR3 is 17 amino acids long. Trimming removed 0 bases from V and 3 bases from J, with 19 bases in between. The CDR3 DNA sequence: TGCGCCAGCAGCTTGGTAGGGGGCGCGTTAGCGGACTACGAGCAGTACTTC. Protein product: CASSLVGGALADYEQYF.

CDR3 region: CASTQGALNYGYTF. The CDR3 nucleotides read TGTGCCAGCACCCAGGGGGCCCTTAACTATGGCTACACCTTC. The chain couples TRBV6-5 to TRBJ1-2; 8 nucleotides line up with TRBD1. The germline V gene encodes CDR1 MNHEY and CDR2 SVGAGI. CDR3 size: 14 residues. J gave up 1 base and V 7 bases, and 5 bases lay outside the gene matches.

The V and J genes are TRBV10-3 and TRBJ1-5; 8 bases fit TRBD1. Germline V gives CDR1 ENHRY, CDR2 SYGVKD. The junction had 2 bases not matched to a gene; V was cut back by 0 bases and J by 4 bases. This CDR3 is built from 15 residues. The CDR3 sequence is CAISESGQGNQPQHF. CDR3 bases: TGTGCCATCAGTGAGTCCGGACAGGGAAATCAGCCCCAGCATTTT.

This clone has just a few counts. The chain's CDR3 is CASRTITGTSNQPQHF. DNA of the CDR3: TGTGCCAGTAGAACTATCACAGGGACCAGCAATCAGCCCCAGCATTTT. The V call is TRBV19, the J call TRBJ1-5, with D possibly being TRBD1 (6 bases). Germline values: CDR1 LNHDA, CDR2 SQIVND (reference sequence). Trimming took off 6 bases at V and 1 base at J, with 16 bases between the two ends. The CDR3 is 16 residues long.

The chain combines TRBV3-1 (or the pseudogene TRBV3-2) with TRBJ1-3; 7 nucleotides line up with TRBD1. The CDR3 covers 15 residues. CDR1 is LGHDT and CDR2 is YNNKEL in the germline V gene (reference sequence). The J segment lost 0 bases and the V segment lost 6 bases, leaving 5 bases of the junction unmatched. CDR3 sequence reads: CASSLTGDSGNTIYF. CDR3 coding DNA: TGTGCCAGCAGTCTTACAGGGGACTCTGGAAACACCATATATTTT.

The chain joins TRBV27 to TRBJ2-7; D not resolved. V gave up 5 bases and J gave up 0 bases, with 8 bases separating them. The CDR3 is 13 residues long. CDR1 is MNHEY and CDR2 is SMNVEV in the germline V gene (reference sequence). The CDR3 here is CASSPLTSYEQYF. The DNA of the CDR3 is TGTGCCAGCAGTCCCCTTACCTCCTACGAGCAGTACTTC.

This sequence joins TRBV5-1 and TRBJ2-1, with 8 bases that match TRBD2. Germline V gives CDR1 SGHRS, CDR2 YFSETQ. V shed 0 bases and J 4 bases; nucleotides not matched to a gene: 6. CDR3 size: 16 residues. The CDR3 nucleotides read TGCGCCAGCAGCTTGGGGGTAGCGGGAACATACAATGAGCAGTTCTTC. Amino acids: CASSLGVAGTYNEQFF.

The chain combines TRBV11-2 with TRBJ2-7; 9 bases are shared with TRBD2. Losses at the gene ends were 1 base for V and 1 base for J; bases not matched to a gene: 2. The CDR3 is 15 residues long. From germline, CDR1 is SGHAT and CDR2 FQNNGV. Written as DNA, the CDR3 is TGTGCCAGCAGCTTAGCTAGCGGGAATTCCTACGAGCAGTACTTC. This sequence encodes CASSLASGNSYEQYF. Full variable domain (missing parts from reference TRBV11-2 and TRBJ2-7): EAGVAQSPRYKIIEKRQSVAFWCNPISGHATLYWYQQILGQGPKLLIQFQNNGVVDDSQLPKDRFSAERLKGVDSTLKIQPAKLEDSAVYLCASSLASGNSYEQYFGPGTRLTVT.

This chain uses TRBV9 with TRBJ1-1; a weak D match, TRBD1 (6 bases). The CDR3 has 15 residues. Per the germline V gene, CDR1 is SGDLS and CDR2 is YYNGEE. V was clipped by 3 bases and J by 0 bases, with 12 bases between them. The CDR3 sequence: CASSAKGVMNTEAFF. The DNA of the CDR3 is TGTGCCAGCAGCGCCAAGGGGGTAATGAACACTGAAGCTTTCTTT.

This clone was counted between two and nine times. This chain connects TRBV6-2 or TRBV6-3 to TRBJ1-3; D may be TRBD1 (5 bases). Looked up from germline, CDR1 is MNHEY and CDR2 is SVGEGT. The CDR3 runs to 13 residues. V gave up 5 bases and J gave up 2 bases, with 7 bases separating them. CDR3 in amino acids: CASSTGTGNTIYF. The DNA for the CDR3 is TGTGCCAGCAGTACAGGTACTGGAAACACCATATATTTT.

The chain carries TRBV6-1 and TRBJ1-2; the D gene is possibly TRBD1 (5 bases). V lost 2 bases and J 5 bases, leaving 15 bases between the germline ends. This CDR3 spans 15 amino acids. Germline V gene sequence: CDR1 MNHNS, CDR2 SASEGT. In DNA, the CDR3 is TGTGCCAGCAGTGAAAGTGGTGGGACGTCTTATGGCTACACCTTC. Its translation: CASSESGGTSYGYTF.

J is TRBJ1-6 and V is TRBV7-3, with a weak D call TRBD1 (5 bases). CDR1 is SGHTA and CDR2 is FQGTGA in the germline V gene. With 1 base removed from V and 10 bases from J, the gap between germline ends came to 14 bases. CDR3 length equals 15 residues. CDR3 residues: CASSLMSGTSSPLHF. DNA of the CDR3: TGTGCCAGCAGCTTAATGTCAGGGACTTCATCACCCCTCCACTTT.

The gene calls are TRBV24-1 and TRBJ1-4; D uncertain. The V end was cut by 0 bases, the J end by 0 bases, with 13 bases between. Germline V lookup: CDR1 KGHDR, CDR2 SFDVKD. The CDR3 is 18 amino acids. The DNA for the CDR3 is TGTGCCACCAGTGATTTGCGAACGGAACCTGCAACTAATGAAAAACTGTTTTTT. This gives the protein CATSDLRTEPATNEKLFF.

The chain links TRBV6-5 to TRBJ1-1; D uncertain. Germline V gene lookup returns CDR1 MNHEY and CDR2 SVGAGI. Deletions cut 6 bases from V and 3 bases from J, with 11 bases between. The CDR3 length is 13 residues. CDR3 DNA: TGTGCCAGCAGGATAGTGGGGTACACTGAAGCTTTCTTT. Protein product: CASRIVGYTEAFF.

This clone was seen more than once but under ten times. The chain couples TRBV5-1 to TRBJ2-7, with D perhaps TRBD1 (6 bases). The length of the CDR3 is 15 residues. The germline V gene encodes CDR1 SGHRS and CDR2 YFSETQ. Trimming took off 3 bases at V and 4 bases at J, with 17 bases between the two ends. The CDR3 region has the DNA TGCGCCAGCAGCTCGCTCGCGAGGACAGATTACGAGCAGTACTTC. It encodes CASSSLARTDYEQYF.

The CDR3 DNA reads as TGTGCCAGCCGGGGCGTGACAGGGTTGGATGAGCAGTTCTTC. It specifies CASRGVTGLDEQFF. The chain uses TRBV6-5 and TRBJ2-1; 7 bases line up with TRBD1. This CDR3 comprises 14 residues. Unmatched junction bases numbered 12, after V lost 8 bases and J lost 8 bases. Germline lookup yields CDR1 MNHEY and CDR2 SVGAGI.

In this sample, this clone turned up once. The rearrangement joins TRBV18 to TRBJ2-3; D call uncertain. V was shortened by 3 bases and J by 0 bases, with 10 bases between the two germline ends. The CDR3 runs to 15 residues. Germline V CDR1 and CDR2: KGHSH, LQKENI. CDR3 coding DNA: TGTGCCAGCTCACCGGTCGCCGTTAGCACAGATACGCAGTATTTT. Protein sequence: CASSPVAVSTDTQYF.